What follows is one T cell receptor (beta chain) and its context. The antigen is unknown. These data come from a study of monozygotic twins with inflammatory bowel disease. Study results and limitations: Healthy co-twins showed greater TCRbeta diversity (inverse Simpson) than IBD patients. Healthy twins showed more clonotype sharing with others than IBD patients, especially patients with disease activity.

The CDR3 spans 15 residues. Following a re-call of the 5' RACE reads, TCRdb has one entry per CDR3 protein and lacks DNA. The sample table includes approximately 200,000 distinct CDR3 sequences. Source material: blood. The J gene is TRBJ1-1, the V gene TRBV12-3 or TRBV12-4; TCRdb calls TRBD1, which cannot be checked without DNA. The sequence derives from a human donor with ulcerative colitis or Crohn's disease, or a healthy co-twin of an affected twin (not recorded which). This CDR3 reads CASSTGGAMNTEAFF.